The 18 T cell receptor beta chains below all came from one sample that was sequenced in a study of blood T cell repertoires in COVID-19. Generated by immunoSEQ multiplex PCR, the TCRdb table keeps only in-frame clones and is missing some. Of 13,000 to 15,000 clones listed, 80% to 90% were seen once; the top ten hold 2.9%. Sequencing was done on a sample of peripheral blood. The origin of the receptors is a human donor in a cohort sampled during active COVID-19.

The rearrangement uses TRBV5-1 and TRBJ2-3; maybe TRBD2 (6 bases). CDR1 and CDR2 (germline): SGHRS, YFSETQ. This CDR3 comprises 14 residues. Trimming removed 0 bases from V and 6 bases from J, with 11 bases in between. The DNA for the CDR3 is TGCGCCAGCAGCTTGGCTGCGGGGAGGGATACGCAGTATTTT. Amino acids: CASSLAAGRDTQYF.

The V and J genes are TRBV19 and TRBJ1-5; the match to TRBD1 covers 8 bases. The CDR3 length is 15 residues. From germline, CDR1 is LNHDA and CDR2 SQIVND (reference sequence). The ends lost 7 bases at V and 1 base at J; junction bases unmatched: 6. This CDR3 is CASIPQGGSNQPQHF. DNA of the CDR3: TGTGCCAGTATTCCACAGGGGGGGAGCAATCAGCCCCAGCATTTT.

This chain connects TRBV5-1 to TRBJ2-7; 13 nucleotides agree with TRBD2. CDR3 size: 14 residues. After removal of 4 bases from V and 6 bases from J, the junction contained 4 bases not matched to a gene. Germline CDR1 reads SGHRS; CDR2 reads YFSETQ. The chain's CDR3 is CASSHGLAGAEQYF. CDR3 DNA sequence: TGCGCCAGCAGCCACGGACTAGCGGGAGCCGAGCAGTACTTC.

This clone was seen only once. The chain employs TRBV28 and TRBJ2-2, with 9 bases lining up with TRBD1. The CDR3 has 12 amino acids. In germline, CDR1 is MDHEN, CDR2 SYDVKM. Losses at the gene ends were 2 bases for V and 14 bases for J; bases not matched to a gene: 3. CDR3 amino acids: CASSLGTGFLFF. The CDR3 DNA sequence: TGTGCCAGCAGTTTAGGGACAGGGTTTCTGTTTTTT.

CDR3 in DNA: TGCGCCAGCAGCTCAGGCAGGACAGGGGGCAGCTCTGGAAACACCATATATTTT. Its protein is CASSSGRTGGSSGNTIYF. The chain uses TRBV5-1 and TRBJ1-3; TRBD1 agrees at 11 bases. The trim removed 3 bases at V and 0 bases at J, leaving 8 bases unmatched. Germline V gene data show CDR1 as SGHRS and CDR2 as YFSETQ. The CDR3 totals 18 residues.

Points on this clone: It is unclear where the CDR3 begins or ends on the DNA, so no DNA is shown, and the CDR3 is as TCRdb lists it. The chain combines TRBV10-3 with TRBJ1-2; the D segment call TRBD1 is taken from the table without a DNA check. The germline V gene encodes CDR1 ENHRY and CDR2 SYGVKD. The CDR3 contains 15 residues when both ends are counted. CDR3 loop: CAISDLGQGVGLGTF.

In its sample, this clone was seen once. The V call is TRBV5-4, the J call TRBJ2-1; 9 positions match TRBD1. V gave up 2 bases and J gave up 7 bases; unmatched junction bases: 1. CDR1 is SGHNT, CDR2 YYREEE, per germline (reference sequence). This CDR3 is built from 13 residues. For the CDR3, the DNA is TGTGCCAGCAGCTTTGACAGGGGGAATGAGCAGTTCTTC. This gives the protein CASSFDRGNEQFF.

The chain is built from TRBV5-1 and TRBJ1-2, with TRBD1 matching over 9 bases. Losses at the gene ends were 1 base for V and 6 bases for J; bases not matched to a gene: 1. The CDR3 runs to 13 residues. The germline CDR1 and CDR2 sequences are SGHRS and YFSETQ. The CDR3 bases are TGCGCCAGCAGCTTGTGGGACAGGGATGGCTACACCTTC. This gives the protein CASSLWDRDGYTF.

The rearrangement uses TRBV6-5 and TRBJ2-3, with a weak D call TRBD1 (5 bases). V lost 2 bases and J 0 bases, leaving 12 bases between the germline ends. The CDR3 is made up of 16 amino acids. Germline CDR1 and CDR2: MNHEY and SVGAGI. The CDR3: CASSYGQGPSTDTQYF. For the CDR3, the DNA is TGTGCCAGCAGTTACGGTCAGGGCCCTAGCACAGATACGCAGTATTTT.

The CDR3 region has the DNA TGTGCCAGTAGTCGACGTACCGCAGGGGGGGCCAACGTCCTGACTTTC. Encoded protein: CASSRRTAGGANVLTF. This chain connects TRBV19 to TRBJ2-6; weak D call: TRBD1 (5 bases). The V and J ends lost 5 bases and 4 bases respectively, with 15 bases between them. CDR1 and CDR2 from the germline V gene are LNHDA and SQIVND (reference sequence). The CDR3 has 16 residues.

The gene calls are TRBV7-2 and TRBJ2-2; 8 positions agree with TRBD1. This CDR3 is 16 amino acids long. V was clipped by 5 bases and J by 6 bases; unmatched bases: 11. Germline V gene data show CDR1 as SGHTA and CDR2 as FQGNSA. The CDR3, as DNA: TGTGCCAGCAGCACCCACGTCAGGGGGCAGGCCGGGGAGCTGTTTTTT. As protein: CASSTHVRGQAGELFF.

The chain recombines TRBV11-1 with TRBJ1-4, with D possibly being TRBD1 (5 bases). This CDR3 is 16 amino acids long. Germline lookup yields CDR1 SGHAT and CDR2 FQDESV (reference sequence). Trimming pared 5 bases from V and 0 bases from J, leaving 13 bases between. The DNA for the CDR3 is TGTGCCAGCAGCCTCCTGGGGACTCCAACTAATGAAAAACTGTTTTTT. Protein: CASSLLGTPTNEKLFF.

This clone has just a few counts. DNA of the CDR3: TGTGCCAGCGGACAGATCAATCAGCCCCAGCATTTT. This translates into CASGQINQPQHF. The chain is built from TRBV27 and TRBJ1-5; D might be TRBD1 (6 bases). The CDR3 is 12 residues long. Looked up from germline, CDR1 is MNHEY and CDR2 is SMNVEV (reference sequence). The ends were cut back, 8 bases at V and 3 bases at J, with 8 bases in the middle.

The rearrangement uses TRBV12-3 or TRBV12-4 and TRBJ1-1; tentative D call: TRBD1 (6 bases). V was cut by 6 bases and J by 1 base, with 9 bases left in between. This CDR3 has 13 residues. The CDR3 sequence is CASSRGTNTEAFF. The CDR3 nucleotides are TGTGCCAGCAGCAGGGGCACGAACACTGAAGCTTTCTTT.

This chain links TRBV19 with TRBJ2-5; 7 bases line up with TRBD1. Trimming cost V 4 bases and J 1 base; bases outside gene matches: 0. Germline lookup yields CDR1 LNHDA and CDR2 SQIVND (reference sequence). The length of the CDR3 is 13 residues. CDR3 sequence reads: CASSRQGQETQYF. The CDR3 DNA is TGTGCCAGTAGTAGACAGGGCCAAGAGACCCAGTACTTC. Full variable domain (rest looked up from reference TRBV19 and TRBJ2-5): DGGITQSPKYLFRKEGQNVTLSCEQNLNHDAMYWYRQDPGQGLRLIYYSQIVNDFQKGDIAEGYSVSREKKESFPLTVTSAQKNPTAFYLCASSRQGQETQYFGPGTRLLVL.

The CDR3 reads CASSPGQLTDTQYF. The CDR3 DNA sequence: TGTGCCAGCAGCCCCGGACAACTCACAGATACGCAGTATTTT. V usage is TRBV9 and J usage is TRBJ2-3, with a weak D call TRBD1 (5 bases). The V end was cut by 4 bases, the J end by 2 bases, with 11 bases between. This CDR3 has 14 residues. Germline V gives CDR1 SGDLS, CDR2 YYNGEE.

This sequence joins TRBV5-1 and TRBJ2-7; the match to TRBD1 covers 7 bases. The CDR3 loop spans 14 amino acids. The germline V gene encodes CDR1 SGHRS and CDR2 YFSETQ. Trimming removed 1 base from V and 6 bases from J; junction bases left unmatched: 7. CDR3 in amino acids: CASSLLTGRGEQYF. In nucleotides, the CDR3 is TGCGCCAGCAGCTTGCTGACAGGGAGAGGCGAGCAGTACTTC. Combining the CDR3 with reference TRBV5-1 and TRBJ2-7 gives the whole variable domain KAGVTQTPRYLIKTRGQQVTLSCSPISGHRSVSWYQQTPGQGLQFLFEYFSETQRNKGNFPGRFSGRQFSNSRSEMNVSTLELGDSALYLCASSLLTGRGEQYFGPGTRLTVT.

The V gene is TRBV6-5, the J gene TRBJ1-2, with 9 bases fitting TRBD1. CDR3 size: 14 residues. Germline CDR1 and CDR2: MNHEY and SVGAGI. After removal of 7 bases from V and 6 bases from J, the junction contained 9 bases not matched to a gene. The DNA for the CDR3 is TGTGCCAGCAACAGGGGGCACCCCTCCAATGGCTACACCTTC. Its protein is CASNRGHPSNGYTF.